What follows are 16 T cell receptor beta chains derived from one specimen sequenced in a study of T and B cells in COVID-19 patients. From blood, about 250-550 ng of genomic DNA served as TRB template. Multiplex PCR with BIOMED2 TRB-A/B primer pools amplified TRB rearrangements. TCRdb fed the multiplex PCR reads into MiXCR, producing one record per CDR3 protein. This sample has about 11,000 distinct CDR3 sequences, with almost 30% found just once. The sequenced sample was blood. The source is a human donor who had recovered from COVID-19.

There are a few counts of this clonotype. The chain joins TRBV18 to TRBJ1-5; 7 bases map to TRBD1. The CDR3 runs 14 residues. CDR1 is KGHSH and CDR2 is LQKENI in the germline V gene. The J segment lost 6 bases and the V segment lost 6 bases, leaving 8 bases of the junction unmatched. The CDR3 DNA follows: TGTGCCAGCTCCAATTCAGGGGGGAGTCAGCCCCAGCATTTT. Translated: CASSNSGGSQPQHF.

The chain recombines TRBV5-4 with TRBJ2-1; TRBD2 matches 13 bases. The CDR3 is 18 residues long. Germline values: CDR1 SGHNT, CDR2 YYREEE (reference sequence). V trimming: 2 bases; J trimming: 7 bases; junction bases outside the gene matches: 12. CDR3 bases: TGTGCCAGCAGCTTCTATCCAACTAGCGGGGGGGCCTTTAATGAGCAGTTCTTC. Protein product: CASSFYPTSGGAFNEQFF. Looking up the rest from reference TRBV5-4 and TRBJ2-1 gives the full variable domain: ETGVTQSPTHLIKTRGQQVTLRCSSQSGHNTVSWYQQALGQGPQFIFQYYREEENGRGNFPPRFSGLQFPNYSSELNVNALELDDSALYLCASSFYPTSGGAFNEQFFGPGTRLTVL.

The rearrangement uses TRBV14 and TRBJ1-5; no reliable D call. The CDR3 covers 13 residues. V was cut by 3 bases and J by 6 bases, with 9 bases left in between. Germline V gene sequence: CDR1 SGHDN, CDR2 FVKESK. DNA of the CDR3: TGTGCCAGCAGCCATGGGCCCGGTCAGCCCCAGCATTTT. The encoded protein is CASSHGPGQPQHF.

The genes are TRBV19 and TRBJ1-4; a weak D match, TRBD1 (5 bases). The V gene's germline CDR1 is LNHDA and CDR2 SQIVND (reference sequence). The CDR3 covers 17 residues. The V end was cut by 5 bases, the J end by 8 bases, with 24 bases between. DNA for the CDR3: TGTGCCAGTAGTGCTACTCCGACAGCGGGTTGGGGAGAAAAACTGTTTTTT. Amino acids: CASSATPTAGWGEKLFF.

The genes are TRBV18 and TRBJ1-3; 9 bases align to TRBD1. The germline CDR1 and CDR2 sequences are KGHSH and LQKENI. This CDR3 spans 16 amino acids. With V trimmed by 5 bases and J by 4 bases, 9 bases remained unmatched. DNA for the CDR3: TGTGCCAGCTCAGAAAACAGGGGGCGACCAGGAAACACCATATATTTT. Amino acid sequence: CASSENRGRPGNTIYF.

This chain uses TRBV12-3 or TRBV12-4 with TRBJ1-6, with TRBD1 identical over 12 bases. This CDR3 region has 15 residues. The V and J ends lost 7 bases and 9 bases, in that order; junction bases with no gene match: 7. The CDR3 protein is CASNIGTGGSSPLHF. Here the CDR3 DNA reads TGTGCCAGCAATATCGGGACAGGGGGCAGTTCACCCCTCCACTTT.

The table lists this clonotype with a few counts. J is TRBJ2-5 and V is TRBV7-2, with TRBD2 matching 7 bases. Germline CDR1 and CDR2: SGHTA and FQGNSA. V shed 5 bases, J shed 2 bases, and the junction held 11 bases outside the gene matches. The CDR3 contains 16 residues. The CDR3 here is CASSLPRSGTQETQYF. The CDR3 nucleotides read TGTGCCAGCAGCCTCCCTAGGAGCGGGACTCAAGAGACCCAGTACTTC.

The chain employs TRBV27 and TRBJ1-4; D is unclear. CDR3 length equals 13 residues. Trimming pared 6 bases from V and 8 bases from J, leaving 13 bases between. Germline V lookup: CDR1 MNHEY, CDR2 SMNVEV (reference sequence). The CDR3 loop reads CASSRGGWEKLFF. The CDR3 coding sequence is TGTGCCAGCAGCCGCGGAGGGTGGGAAAAACTGTTTTTT.

V usage is TRBV5-4 and J usage is TRBJ1-3; unclear D gene. The V and J ends lost 4 bases and 4 bases respectively, with 9 bases between them. This CDR3 contains 13 residues. Germline values: CDR1 SGHNT, CDR2 YYREEE (reference sequence). The CDR3 sequence: CASSILGGNTIYF. The DNA for the CDR3 is TGTGCCAGCAGCATACTTGGAGGAAACACCATATATTTT.

By share of the sample, this clonotype is medium-sized. The chain has TRBV27 and TRBJ2-2; 11 bases are shared with TRBD2. The CDR3 contains 16 residues. V shed 5 bases and J 5 bases; nucleotides not matched to a gene: 7. Germline-derived CDR1 and CDR2 are MNHEY and SMNVEV (reference sequence). In DNA form, the CDR3 reads TGTGCCAGCAGTGGCCTAGCGGGAGGCGAAACCGGGGAGCTGTTTTTT. This gives the protein CASSGLAGGETGELFF.

This chain connects TRBV5-6 to TRBJ2-1; D may be TRBD1 or TRBD2 (6 bases each). CDR3 length: 15 amino acids. Germline V gene lookup returns CDR1 SGHDT and CDR2 YYEEEE. Deletions cut 2 bases from V and 4 bases from J, with 13 bases between. CDR3 loop: CASSLRLGGYNEQFF. The CDR3 DNA follows: TGTGCCAGCAGCTTACGGTTAGGGGGGTACAATGAGCAGTTCTTC.

This chain joins TRBV19 and TRBJ2-2; 8 nucleotides match TRBD2. J gave up 4 bases and V 7 bases, and 8 bases lay outside the gene matches. There are 15 residues in the CDR3. Germline lookup yields CDR1 LNHDA and CDR2 SQIVND (reference sequence). CDR3 DNA: TGTGCCAGTACCTGGGACGGGGGGGGCACCGGGGAGCTGTTTTTT. Its translation: CASTWDGGGTGELFF. The full variable domain, in which reference TRBV19 and TRBJ2-2 provide the parts outside the CDR3, is DGGITQSPKYLFRKEGQNVTLSCEQNLNHDAMYWYRQDPGQGLRLIYYSQIVNDFQKGDIAEGYSVSREKKESFPLTVTSAQKNPTAFYLCASTWDGGGTGELFFGEGSRLTVL.

This clonotype was observed once. This rearrangement joins TRBV5-1 to TRBJ2-5; 7 bases align to TRBD1. There are 15 residues in the CDR3. Germline CDR1 and CDR2: SGHRS and YFSETQ. V shed 0 bases, J shed 5 bases, and the junction held 7 bases outside the gene matches. The CDR3 loop reads CASSLGPGGRETQYF. CDR3 nucleotide sequence: TGCGCCAGCAGCTTGGGCCCAGGGGGTCGGGAGACCCAGTACTTC. Drawing the rest from reference TRBV5-1 and TRBJ2-5, the complete variable domain is KAGVTQTPRYLIKTRGQQVTLSCSPISGHRSVSWYQQTPGQGLQFLFEYFSETQRNKGNFPGRFSGRQFSNSRSEMNVSTLELGDSALYLCASSLGPGGRETQYFGPGTRLLVL.

This clonotype is medium-sized. CDR3 loop: CASSPPGQTGNTIYF. DNA for the CDR3: TGTGCCAGCAGCCCGCCAGGGCAGACTGGAAACACCATATATTTT. The chain recombines TRBV11-1 with TRBJ1-3; D possibly corresponds to TRBD1 (5 bases). Trimming removed 5 bases from V and 2 bases from J, with 13 bases in between. Germline V lookup: CDR1 SGHAT, CDR2 FQDESV (reference sequence). There are 15 residues in the CDR3.

This clonotype was detected once. The gene calls are TRBV12-3 or TRBV12-4 and TRBJ2-2; 9 positions agree with TRBD2. V shed 3 bases, J shed 4 bases, and the junction held 6 bases outside the gene matches. The CDR3 is made up of 16 amino acids. The CDR3: CASSLVAGVVTGELFF. Written as DNA, the CDR3 is TGTGCCAGCAGTTTGGTAGCGGGAGTAGTCACCGGGGAGCTGTTTTTT.

This chain joins TRBV4-3 and TRBJ2-2; unclear D gene. The V gene lost 0 bases and the J gene lost 6 bases, with 11 bases spanning the gap. Germline CDR1 LGHNA, CDR2 YSLEER. CDR3 length: 15 residues. The CDR3, as DNA: TGCGCCAGCAGCCAAGAATTTACCCTGCCCGGGGAGCTGTTTTTT. Encoded protein: CASSQEFTLPGELFF.